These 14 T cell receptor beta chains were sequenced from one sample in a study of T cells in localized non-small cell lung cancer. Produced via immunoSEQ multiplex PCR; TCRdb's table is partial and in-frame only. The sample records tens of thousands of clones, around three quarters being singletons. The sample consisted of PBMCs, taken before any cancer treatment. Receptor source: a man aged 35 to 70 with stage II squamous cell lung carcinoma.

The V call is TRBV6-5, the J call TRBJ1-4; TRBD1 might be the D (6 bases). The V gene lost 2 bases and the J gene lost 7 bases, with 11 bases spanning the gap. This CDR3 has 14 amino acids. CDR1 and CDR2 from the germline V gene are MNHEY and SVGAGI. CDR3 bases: TGTGCCAGCAGTTACACCGGGGGCGGTGAAAAACTGTTTTTT. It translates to CASSYTGGGEKLFF.

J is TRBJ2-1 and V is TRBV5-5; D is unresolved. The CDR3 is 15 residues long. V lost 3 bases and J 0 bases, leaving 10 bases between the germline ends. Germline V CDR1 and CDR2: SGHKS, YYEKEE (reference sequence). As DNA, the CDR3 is TGTGCCAGCAGCTCCAGACCCAACTCCTACAATGAGCAGTTCTTC. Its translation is CASSSRPNSYNEQFF.

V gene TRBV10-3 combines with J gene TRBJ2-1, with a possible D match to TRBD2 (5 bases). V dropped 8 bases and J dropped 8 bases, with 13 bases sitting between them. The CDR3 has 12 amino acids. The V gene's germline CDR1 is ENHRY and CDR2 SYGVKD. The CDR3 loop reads CAIAPVAYEQFF. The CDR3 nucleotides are TGTGCCATCGCCCCGGTAGCGTATGAGCAGTTCTTC.

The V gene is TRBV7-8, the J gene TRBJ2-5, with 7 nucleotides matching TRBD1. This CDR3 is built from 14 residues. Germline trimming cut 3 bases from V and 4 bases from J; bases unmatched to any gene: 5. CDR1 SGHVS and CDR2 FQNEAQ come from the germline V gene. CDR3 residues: CASSFRDSRETQYF. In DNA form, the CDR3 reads TGTGCCAGCAGCTTCCGGGACAGTAGAGAGACCCAGTACTTC.

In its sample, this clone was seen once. CDR3 loop: CASSIGGFTHQPQHF. In nucleotides, the CDR3 is TGTGCCAGTAGTATAGGGGGATTCACCCATCAGCCCCAGCATTTT. The V and J genes are TRBV19 and TRBJ1-5; D is unclear. Germline loops: CDR1 LNHDA, CDR2 SQIVND (reference sequence). The V and J ends lost 1 base and 5 bases respectively, with 12 bases between them. CDR3 length: 15 amino acids.

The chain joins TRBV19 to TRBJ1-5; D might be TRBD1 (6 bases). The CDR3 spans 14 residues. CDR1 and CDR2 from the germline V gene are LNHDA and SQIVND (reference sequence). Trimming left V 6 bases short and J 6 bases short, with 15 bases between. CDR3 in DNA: TGTGCCAGTAGGCGGACAGAGGTGCGTCAGCCCCAGCATTTT. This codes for CASRRTEVRQPQHF.

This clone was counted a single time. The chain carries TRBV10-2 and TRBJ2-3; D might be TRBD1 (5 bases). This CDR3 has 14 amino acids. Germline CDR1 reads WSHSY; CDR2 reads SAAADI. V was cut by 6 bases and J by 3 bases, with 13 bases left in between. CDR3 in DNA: TGCGCCAGCAGGCAGCAGGGCTGGACAGATACGCAGTATTTT. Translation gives CASRQQGWTDTQYF.

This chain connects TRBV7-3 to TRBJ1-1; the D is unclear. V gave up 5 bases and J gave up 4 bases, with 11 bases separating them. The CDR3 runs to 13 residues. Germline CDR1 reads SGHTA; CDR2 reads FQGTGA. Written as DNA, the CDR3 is TGTGCCAGCAGCCCGAACCCCAGCACTGAAGCTTTCTTT. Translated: CASSPNPSTEAFF.

DNA of the CDR3: TGTGCCAGCAGCTTTTCCCCCGGGATGAACACTGAAGCTTTCTTT. Translating gives CASSFSPGMNTEAFF. V is TRBV11-2 and J is TRBJ1-1; no reliable D call. Trimming removed 3 bases from V and 0 bases from J, with 11 bases in between. CDR1 SGHAT and CDR2 FQNNGV come from the germline V gene. There are 15 residues in the CDR3.

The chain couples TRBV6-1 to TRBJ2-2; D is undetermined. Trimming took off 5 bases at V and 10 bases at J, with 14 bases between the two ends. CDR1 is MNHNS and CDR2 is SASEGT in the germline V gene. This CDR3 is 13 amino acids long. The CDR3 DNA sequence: TGTGCCAGCAGTCCCCGAGACTTCCTGGAGCTGTTTTTT. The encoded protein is CASSPRDFLELFF.

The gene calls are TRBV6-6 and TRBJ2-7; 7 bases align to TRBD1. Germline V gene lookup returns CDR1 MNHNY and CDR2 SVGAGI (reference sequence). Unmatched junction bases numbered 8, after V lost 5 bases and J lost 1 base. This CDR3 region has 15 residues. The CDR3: CASSTGTALSYEQYF. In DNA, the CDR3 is TGTGCCAGCAGTACGGGGACAGCCTTATCCTACGAGCAGTACTTC.

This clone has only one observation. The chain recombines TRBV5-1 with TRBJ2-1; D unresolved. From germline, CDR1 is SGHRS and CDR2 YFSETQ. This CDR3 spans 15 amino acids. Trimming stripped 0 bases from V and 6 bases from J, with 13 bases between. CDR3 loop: CASSLAPAAINEQFF. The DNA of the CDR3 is TGCGCCAGCAGCTTGGCCCCGGCAGCTATCAATGAGCAGTTCTTC.

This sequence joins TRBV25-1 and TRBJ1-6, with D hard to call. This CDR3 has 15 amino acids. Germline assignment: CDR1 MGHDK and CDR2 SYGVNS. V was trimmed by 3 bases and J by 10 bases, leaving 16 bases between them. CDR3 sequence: CASSEGNPWASPLHF. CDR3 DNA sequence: TGTGCCAGCAGTGAGGGAAATCCTTGGGCGTCACCCCTCCACTTT. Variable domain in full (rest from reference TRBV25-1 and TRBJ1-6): EADIYQTPRYLVIGTGKKITLECSQTMGHDKMYWYQQDPGMELHLIHYSYGVNSTEKGDLSSESTVSRIRTEHFPLTLESARPSHTSQYLCASSEGNPWASPLHFGNGTRLTVT.

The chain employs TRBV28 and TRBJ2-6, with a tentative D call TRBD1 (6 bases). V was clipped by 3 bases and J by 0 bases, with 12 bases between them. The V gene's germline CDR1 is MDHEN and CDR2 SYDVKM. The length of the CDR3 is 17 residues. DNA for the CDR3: TGTGCCAGCAGTTTCCAGGGGTCACACTCTGGGGCCAACGTCCTGACTTTC. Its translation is CASSFQGSHSGANVLTF.